This TCR beta chain was captured by sequencing in a study of blood T cells in healthy people across ages (dated by TCRdb to 2013 to 2016). Turning to the overall study: In model experiments, template switching captured about one uniquely barcoded TCR beta cDNA molecule for every two T cells. Age-related changes in TCR beta repertoire diversity were measured in the study by deep sequencing normalized with unique cDNA molecular identifiers. Four age groups were formed from the donors: young (average 16 years), middle-aged (approximately 39), aged (62) and long-lived (around 82). The study analyzed two additional independent replicas of 1 million unique cDNA reads from the same blood draw for two donors, one aged 18 to 30 and one aged 80 or older.

This clonotype was counted between two and nine times. What this receptor recognizes is not known. It has no much larger one-base neighbor in the sample; base qualities were not kept. The library was produced with 5' RACE. The data were produced on an Illumina HiSeq 2500. A second PCR of about 6 to 11 cycles was run with a J-beta primer mix and a sample-barcoded 5' primer. Each TCR beta cDNA molecule received a unique molecular identifier from a template-switch 5' adaptor carrying 12 random nucleotides. At least 2.5 million CDR3-containing paired-end reads were obtained from each sample. The Mint cDNA synthesis kit, primed by a TRBC-specific oligonucleotide, was used to synthesize first-strand cDNA from all RNA. Following uracil-DNA glycosylase treatment, a first 18-cycle PCR with universal primers M1SS and BC2_uni_R was performed on all cDNA. The authors' pipeline ran thus. Normalization of each sample was performed by random selection of 1 million high-quality reads, each carrying a distinct molecular identifier. Reads with shared molecular identifiers were discarded instead of being binned into consensus sequences. MiTCR, with a Q25 quality threshold and the strictest error-elimination algorithm, was used for CDR3 identification, clonotype clustering and error correction. A nonparametric unseen species model using Euler transformation provided a lower-bound estimate of total TCR beta diversity. TCRdb reanalyzed the raw reads on its own, using fastp at Q25 for trimming and MiXCR for clone calling, and kept in-frame beta chains. Identical CDR3 protein sequences are pooled into one entry, listed with their most common genes and DNA. TCRdb, not the authors, supplied the V and J calls. The table for this sample lists fewer than 1,200,000 distinct CDR3 sequences; 20% to 25% of them were counted only once. The leading ten clones occupy approximately 0.71% of the sample.

The donors were some 39 Caucasian individuals from Russia, aged roughly 6 to 90 years, who were systemically healthy. Around 10 milliliters of peripheral blood were drawn from each donor into EDTA-treated Vacutainer tubes. PBMCs were isolated by Ficoll-Paque density-gradient centrifugation, with at least 7 million obtained per sample. Trizol reagent was used to extract total RNA from PBMCs, with at least 5 micrograms per sample. For every donor, an aliquot of PBMCs went through flow cytometry to measure the percentages of naive CD45RAhigh/CD27high T cells. The paper as a whole reports these results and caveats: Compared with the aged group, the long-lived group had more naive CD4+ T cells, fewer expanded clones and increased TCR diversity, a pattern suggesting age selection. The percentage of naive T cells measured by flow cytometry correlated strongly with observed TCR beta diversity. The CMV infection status of donors was not known, potentially confounding age-related changes in expanded clonotypes. Since profiling was done on bulk unsorted PBMCs, naive and antigen-experienced compartments could not be conclusively compared. Observed TCR beta diversity per million T cells fell roughly linearly with age, and a significant reduction was already apparent by age roughly 40. Estimates of total diversity based on one million sequenced T cells were considered lower bounds and underestimates.

This sample was shared with a second study, whose subject was T cells of mothers and their children. Taken from the second paper: The donors were nine systemically healthy Caucasian individuals, made up of three mothers and their six children. cDNA synthesis used all of the extracted RNA, with approximately 1.4 ug of RNA in each 15 ul reaction. Sample barcodes and 2-4 random nucleotides were added via the M1S primer in the second PCR. Over 8 million TCR beta CDR3 reads came from each mother, compared with roughly 2.8 million reads from each child. TCR recombination output is similarly shaped by thymic selection in related and unrelated pairs, with a minor effect exerted by inherited differences. Normalized repertoire overlap was always slightly but never significantly higher in related than unrelated mother-child pairs. With a sensitivity of approximately 93 clones per million clonotypes, no persistent microchimeric T cell clones were detected. Deep NGS was used in the study to compare the TCR beta repertoires of mothers and children and to look for features that separate related mother-child pairs from unrelated individuals. On average, the children were about 10 +/- 4 years old, while the mothers were approximately 40 +/- 4 years old. After adapter ligation with NEBNext reagents, the libraries were sequenced on Illumina HiSeq 2000 with 100+100 nt paired-end reads. To avoid cross-contamination, the mother libraries and the child libraries were prepared a month apart and sequenced in separate runs. Between about 500,000 and 2,100,000 distinct TCR beta clonotypes were identified per donor. Naive TCR beta clonotypes were estimated from low-frequency clonotypes matched to each donor's FACS-determined naive share, without sorting.

The specimen sequenced was blood. This clonotype was sampled from a girl aged 2-10 years in good health.

This receptor carries the CDR3 CASSMAGRQFF. The DNA sequence is as follows: TGTGCCAGTAGTATGGCCGGGAGGCAGTTCTTC. The chain joins TRBV19 to TRBJ2-7, with a weak D call of TRBD2 (6 bases match). The tail of the sequence fits TRBJ2-1 better, so the J call may be wrong. Including cysteine and phenylalanine, the CDR3 has 11 amino acids. This entry keeps only the CDR3 DNA: 33 bases, framed from base 1. The germline V gene encodes CDR1 LNHDA and CDR2 SQIVND (reference sequence).